The entry that follows covers one T cell receptor beta chain sequence. The data derive from a study of cytomegalovirus exposure and HLA in healthy donors. The study ran its PCR with 60 Vbeta and 13 Jbeta primers. The data were produced by immunoSEQ multiplex PCR, yet TCRdb's version contains in-frame clones alone and is incomplete. The sample records 30,000 to 45,000 clones, roughly 82% being singletons. The J segment lost 4 bases and the V segment lost 4 bases, leaving 6 bases of the junction unmatched. The germline gives CDR1 SGHDT, CDR2 YYEEEE. This CDR3 comprises 15 residues. The V and J genes are TRBV5-6 and TRBJ2-5, with 11 positions matching TRBD1. Sequencing was carried out using PBMCs. This clonotype was obtained from a woman aged 18-30 years in good health and CMV-seronegative. CDR3 in amino acids: CASSGAGTGGETQYF. DNA of the CDR3: TGTGCCAGCAGCGGGGCCGGGACAGGGGGAGAGACCCAGTACTTC.